A single sample is the source of the 21 T cell receptor beta chains below, sequenced in a study of T cells after yellow fever vaccination. Each CDR3 protein is one row after TCRdb ran MiXCR on the 5' RACE reads. The sample lists 300,000 to 400,000 distinct CDR3 sequences, 8.5% to 10% occurring once. The sequences come from PBMCs, collected on the day of the first yellow fever vaccination. These receptors originate from a man aged 18-30 years who received the YFV17D yellow fever vaccine.

At least ten counts were recorded for this clonotype. This rearrangement joins TRBV7-2 to TRBJ2-2; 12 nucleotides align to TRBD2. Germline loops: CDR1 SGHTA, CDR2 FQGNSA. Trimming cost V 4 bases and J 5 bases; bases outside gene matches: 2. The CDR3 consists of 15 residues. CDR3 sequence reads: CASSSSGRETGELFF. Written as DNA, the CDR3 is TGTGCCAGCAGCTCTAGCGGGAGGGAAACCGGGGAGCTGTTTTTT.

This clonotype was detected a few times. The chain uses TRBV12-3 or TRBV12-4 and TRBJ1-4; D unclear. The CDR3 runs to 14 residues. Trimming took off 8 bases at V and 8 bases at J, with 18 bases between the two ends. The DNA of the CDR3 is TGTGCCAGCTACCCCGGCGGGTCGCAGGAAAAACTGTTTTTT. It is translated as CASYPGGSQEKLFF.

This sequence joins TRBV5-4 and TRBJ2-3, with 8 bases that match TRBD1. V shed 6 bases and J 2 bases; nucleotides not matched to a gene: 8. Germline-derived CDR1 and CDR2 are SGHNT and YYREEE (reference sequence). This CDR3 comprises 15 residues. The CDR3: CASNQQGAPTDTQYF. The DNA for the CDR3 is TGTGCCAGCAACCAGCAGGGGGCCCCCACAGATACGCAGTATTTT.

The table lists this clonotype with a few counts. The chain links TRBV12-3 or TRBV12-4 to TRBJ1-5; no definite D call. CDR3 size: 13 residues. V dropped 5 bases and J dropped 5 bases, with 10 bases sitting between them. CDR3 protein: CASSTQTYQPQHF. The CDR3 bases are TGTGCCAGCAGTACGCAGACTTATCAGCCCCAGCATTTT.

The chain carries TRBV24-1 and TRBJ2-3, with 9 bases matching TRBD2. Germline lookup yields CDR1 KGHDR and CDR2 SFDVKD. This CDR3 is 18 amino acids long. V shed 3 bases, J shed 1 base, and the junction held 10 bases outside the gene matches. Here the CDR3 DNA reads TGTGCCACCAGTGATACAAGGGGCATAGCGGGGGGCACAGATACGCAGTATTTT. It yields the protein CATSDTRGIAGGTDTQYF.

This clonotype occurred many times. The genes are TRBV20-1 and TRBJ1-1; D may be TRBD1 (6 bases). V was clipped by 6 bases and J by 3 bases, with 17 bases between them. The CDR3 spans 14 residues. CDR1 is DFQATT, CDR2 SNEGSKA, per germline (reference sequence). The CDR3 region is CSARMGHRDTEAFF. The CDR3 bases are TGCAGTGCGCGAATGGGGCACAGGGACACTGAAGCTTTCTTT.

The V call is TRBV7-2, the J call TRBJ2-7; 9 bases match TRBD2. The CDR3 has 13 residues. CDR1 is SGHTA and CDR2 is FQGNSA in the germline V gene. The chain's CDR3 is CASSLRRGGELYV. In nucleotides, the CDR3 is TGTGCCAGCAGCTTAAGGCGGGGGGGCGAGCTGTACGTC.

This clonotype was seen many times. This rearrangement joins TRBV5-1 to TRBJ2-5; D might be TRBD2 (5 bases). The germline V gene encodes CDR1 SGHRS and CDR2 YFSETQ. This CDR3 has 13 residues. Trimming cost V 7 bases and J 5 bases, with 15 bases left between them. The CDR3 DNA reads as TGCGCCAGCTCGGCAGCGGAGGAGGAGACCCAGTACTTC. As protein: CASSAAEEETQYF.

A few counts support this clonotype. The chain has TRBV10-2 and TRBJ2-5; D call uncertain. This CDR3 has 14 residues. Germline V gene sequence: CDR1 WSHSY, CDR2 SAAADI. Trimming took 5 bases from V and 2 from J, leaving 12 bases between them. CDR3 residues: CASSLRTMQETQYF. CDR3 sequence (DNA): TGCGCCAGCAGTCTACGCACTATGCAAGAGACCCAGTACTTC.

This chain's CDR3 is CASRLGMGEQFF. The CDR3 DNA is TGTGCAAGTCGCTTAGGGATGGGTGAGCAGTTCTTC. The chain couples TRBV12-2 to TRBJ2-1. TRBV12-2 is termed a pseudogene. The CDR3 is made up of 12 amino acids.

V and J are TRBV29-1 and TRBJ2-5, with TRBD2 matching over 12 bases. The CDR3 consists of 14 residues. Trimming at V came to 7 bases and at J to 5 bases, leaving 8 bases not matched to a gene. CDR1 and CDR2 from the germline V gene are SQVTM and ANQGSEA. This CDR3 is CSGLAGGIWETQYF. Written as DNA, the CDR3 is TGCAGCGGCCTAGCGGGGGGGATATGGGAGACCCAGTACTTC.

This clonotype appeared once. The CDR3 bases are TGTGCCAGCAGCAGGGTAGGGGGTTTTGAGAATGGCTACACCTTC. Protein sequence: CASSRVGGFENGYTF. This rearrangement joins TRBV13 to TRBJ1-2; weak D call: TRBD1 (6 bases). The CDR3 loop spans 15 amino acids. With 5 bases removed from V and 6 bases from J, the gap between germline ends came to 19 bases. CDR1 and CDR2 from the germline V gene are PRHDT and FYEKMQ (reference sequence).

In its sample, this clonotype was seen many times. This chain connects TRBV5-1 to TRBJ2-2; a possible D gene is TRBD1 (5 bases). The CDR3 extends over 13 amino acids. V dropped 3 bases and J dropped 4 bases, with 7 bases sitting between them. Germline loops: CDR1 SGHRS, CDR2 YFSETQ. The CDR3 here is CASSWQGTGELFF. The CDR3 DNA is TGCGCCAGCAGCTGGCAGGGCACCGGGGAGCTGTTTTTT. Complete variable domain (other parts from reference TRBV5-1 and TRBJ2-2): KAGVTQTPRYLIKTRGQQVTLSCSPISGHRSVSWYQQTPGQGLQFLFEYFSETQRNKGNFPGRFSGRQFSNSRSEMNVSTLELGDSALYLCASSWQGTGELFFGEGSRLTVL.

The sample holds a few counts of this clonotype. The CDR3, as DNA: TGTGCCAGCAGCTTAGAATCATTGGGTAATGAGCAGTTCTTC. Translation: CASSLESLGNEQFF. The V call is TRBV7-2, the J call TRBJ2-1; no reliable D call. Germline loops: CDR1 SGHTA, CDR2 FQGNSA. V was cut by 1 base and J by 7 bases, with 11 bases left in between. The CDR3 extends over 14 amino acids.

At least ten counts were recorded for this clonotype. The rearrangement links TRBV6-1 to TRBJ1-1; D call uncertain. Trimming shortened V by 10 bases and J by 3 bases, and 18 bases separated the two germline ends. The CDR3 is 14 amino acids. The germline V gene has CDR1 MNHNS and CDR2 SASEGT. The CDR3 region has the DNA TGTGCCACCGACTCCAAGGAGACCCACACTGAAGCTTTCTTT. It encodes CATDSKETHTEAFF.

The chain employs TRBV20-1 and TRBJ2-7, with D tentatively TRBD1 or TRBD2 (5 bases each). The germline V gene encodes CDR1 DFQATT and CDR2 SNEGSKA (reference sequence). The CDR3 runs 16 residues. V was clipped by 5 bases and J by 0 bases, with 20 bases between them. CDR3 sequence reads: CSADPFTGRSSYEQYF. In DNA, the CDR3 is TGCAGTGCTGACCCTTTTACGGGACGGTCCTCCTACGAGCAGTACTTC.

This clonotype came up a few times. CDR3 residues: CASSPFVNTEAFF. The CDR3 nucleotides read TGTGCCAGCAGCCCCTTTGTGAACACTGAAGCTTTCTTT. The chain employs TRBV9 and TRBJ1-1; no definite D call. The V gene's germline CDR1 is SGDLS and CDR2 YYNGEE. The CDR3 totals 13 residues. V dropped 4 bases and J dropped 0 bases, with 7 bases sitting between them.

J is TRBJ2-1 and V is TRBV19, with TRBD2 matching over 7 bases. The CDR3 is made up of 15 amino acids. The J segment lost 7 bases and the V segment lost 2 bases, leaving 8 bases of the junction unmatched. Per the germline V gene, CDR1 is LNHDA and CDR2 is SQIVND (reference sequence). DNA of the CDR3: TGTGCCAGTAGTATACTCCCCCTCGGGGGGAATGAGCAGTTCTTC. This translates into CASSILPLGGNEQFF.

The genes are TRBV10-3 and TRBJ1-2, with D hard to call. Trimming took off 6 bases at V and 0 bases at J, with 11 bases between the two ends. Germline CDR1 ENHRY, CDR2 SYGVKD. This CDR3 is built from 14 residues. In nucleotides, the CDR3 is TGTGCCATCAGCGCCTTGGGGACTAACTATGGCTACACCTTC. Translating gives CAISALGTNYGYTF.

This clonotype was seen many times. The V call is TRBV7-2, the J call TRBJ2-1; 7 bases align to TRBD1. J gave up 9 bases and V 6 bases, and 11 bases lay outside the gene matches. From germline, CDR1 is SGHTA and CDR2 FQGNSA. This CDR3 region has 14 residues. The CDR3 here is CASRLARGSSEQFF. The CDR3 bases are TGTGCCAGCAGGCTCGCCAGGGGGTCCAGTGAGCAGTTCTTC.

This clonotype has only a few counts. This chain joins TRBV7-2 and TRBJ2-1, with 7 nucleotides matching TRBD2. V lost 5 bases to trimming and J lost 10 bases; unmatched junction nucleotides: 17. Germline V gives CDR1 SGHTA, CDR2 FQGNSA. The CDR3 is made up of 16 amino acids. CDR3 sequence (DNA): TGTGCCAGCAGCCCCCATTGGGGACCCGGGGGGAGGGAGCAGTTCTTC. It encodes CASSPHWGPGGREQFF.